This entry features one T cell receptor (beta chain) sequence. Trimming stripped 0 bases from V and 4 bases from J, with 8 bases between. Germline V gene lookup returns CDR1 SGHRS and CDR2 YFSETQ. The CDR3 is made up of 14 amino acids. The sample comes from a study of T cells in localized non-small cell lung cancer. Repertoires were generated with immunoSEQ multiplex PCR, while TCRdb's copy carries only in-frame clones and drops some. The sample consists of roughly 33,000 clones, 85% to 90% of them appearing once. The source was peripheral blood, collected before any cancer treatment. The J gene is TRBJ1-5, the V gene TRBV5-1; D is uncertain. The TCR originated in a man aged 40 to 70 with stage I lung adenocarcinoma. CDR3 sequence: CASSLDSTNQPQHF. The CDR3 coding sequence is TGCGCCAGCAGCTTGGACAGCACGAATCAGCCCCAGCATTTT.